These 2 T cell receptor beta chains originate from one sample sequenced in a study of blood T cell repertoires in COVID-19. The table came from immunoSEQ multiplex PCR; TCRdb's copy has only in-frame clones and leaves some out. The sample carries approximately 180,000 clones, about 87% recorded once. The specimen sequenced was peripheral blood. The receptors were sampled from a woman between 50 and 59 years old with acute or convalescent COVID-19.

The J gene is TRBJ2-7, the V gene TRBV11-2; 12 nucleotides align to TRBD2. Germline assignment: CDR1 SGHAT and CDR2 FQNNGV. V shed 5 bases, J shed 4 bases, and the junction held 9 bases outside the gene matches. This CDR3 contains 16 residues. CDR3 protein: CASSHLGLAGKYEQYF. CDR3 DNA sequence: TGTGCCAGCAGCCACCTCGGACTAGCGGGAAAGTACGAGCAGTACTTC.

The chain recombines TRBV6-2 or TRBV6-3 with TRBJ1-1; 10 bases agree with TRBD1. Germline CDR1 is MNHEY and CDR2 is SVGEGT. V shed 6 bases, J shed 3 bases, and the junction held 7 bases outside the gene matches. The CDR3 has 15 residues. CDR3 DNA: TGTGCCAGCAGCCCCGGGACAGGGGCGCACACTGAAGCTTTCTTT. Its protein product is CASSPGTGAHTEAFF.